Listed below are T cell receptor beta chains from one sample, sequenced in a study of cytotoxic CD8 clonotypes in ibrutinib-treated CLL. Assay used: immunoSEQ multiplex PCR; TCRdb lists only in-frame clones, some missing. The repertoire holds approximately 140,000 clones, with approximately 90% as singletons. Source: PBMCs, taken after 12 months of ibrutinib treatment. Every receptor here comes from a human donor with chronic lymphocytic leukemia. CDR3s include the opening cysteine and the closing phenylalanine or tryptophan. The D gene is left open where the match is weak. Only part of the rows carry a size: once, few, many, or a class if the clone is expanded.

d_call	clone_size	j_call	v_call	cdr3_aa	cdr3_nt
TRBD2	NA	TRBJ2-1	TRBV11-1	CASSSGLAGVYNEQFF	TGTGCCAGCAGCTCGGGACTAGCGGGAGTCTACAATGAGCAGTTCTTC
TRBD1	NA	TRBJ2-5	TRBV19	CASSTDREETQYF	TGTGCCAGTAGCACGGACAGGGAAGAGACCCAGTACTTC
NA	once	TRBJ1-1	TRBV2	CASSQRISGTQNTEAFF	TGTGCCAGCAGCCAAAGGATTTCCGGGACACAGAACACTGAAGCTTTCTTT
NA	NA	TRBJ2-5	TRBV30	CAWSVRETQYF	TGTGCCTGGAGTGTACGGGAGACCCAGTACTTC
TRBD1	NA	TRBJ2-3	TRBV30	CAWNSGTGPTDTQYF	TGTGCCTGGAATTCCGGGACAGGGCCCACAGATACGCAGTATTTT
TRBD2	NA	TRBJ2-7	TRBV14	CASSLSGGSYEQYF	TGTGCCAGCAGCCTTAGCGGGGGCTCCTACGAGCAGTACTTC
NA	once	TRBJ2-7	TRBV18	CASSPKGFSYEQYF	TGTGCCAGCTCCCCAAAAGGGTTCTCCTACGAGCAGTACTTC
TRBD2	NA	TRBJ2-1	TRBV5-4	CASSRRLAGDEQFF	TGTGCCAGCAGCCGTAGACTAGCGGGAGATGAGCAGTTCTTC
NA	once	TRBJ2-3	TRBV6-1	CASRLMGDTQYF	TGTGCCAGCAGGCTGATGGGGGATACGCAGTATTTT
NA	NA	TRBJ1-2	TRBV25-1	CATSIAIYGYTF	TGTGCCACCTCGATCGCCATCTATGGCTACACCTTC